This TCR beta chain was captured in a study of blood T cell repertoires in COVID-19. This CDR3 is built from 14 residues. Germline CDR1 MNHEY, CDR2 SMNVEV (reference sequence). Trimming cost V 4 bases and J 6 bases, with 13 bases left between them. In the source study's methods: From reference gene primer amplification, estimates of nucleated cell counts were derived. Here immunoSEQ multiplex PCR was the method, and the copy in TCRdb shows in-frame clones only, minus some. V and J calls and clone size are copied from that table; D and trimming were computed from the DNA. There are 75,000 or so clones in the sample; more than 75% occur only once, and about 9.4% lies in the top ten.

Material for sequencing was peripheral blood. The V call is TRBV27, the J call TRBJ2-1; TRBD2 is a possible D gene (6 bases). The TCR originated in a man in his 60s with acute or convalescent COVID-19. In DNA, the CDR3 is TGTGCCAGCAGTTCTAAGGGACTTTCCAATGAGCAGTTCTTC. It codes for CASSSKGLSNEQFF.